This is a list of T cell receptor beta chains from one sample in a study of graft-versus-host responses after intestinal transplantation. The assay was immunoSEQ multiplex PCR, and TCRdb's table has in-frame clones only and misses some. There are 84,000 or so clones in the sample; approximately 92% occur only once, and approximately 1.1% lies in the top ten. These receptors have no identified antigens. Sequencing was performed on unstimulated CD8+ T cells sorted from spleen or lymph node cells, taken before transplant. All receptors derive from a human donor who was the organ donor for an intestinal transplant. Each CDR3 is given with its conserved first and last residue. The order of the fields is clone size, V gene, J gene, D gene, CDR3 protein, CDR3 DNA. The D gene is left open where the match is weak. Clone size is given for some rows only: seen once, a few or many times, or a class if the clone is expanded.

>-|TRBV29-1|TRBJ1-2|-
CSVAGGTNYGYTF
TGCAGCGTTGCCGGAGGAACTAACTATGGCTACACCTTC
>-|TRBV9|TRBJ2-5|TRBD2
CASSFPGGRETQYF
TGTGCCAGCAGCTTCCCGGGGGGGCGAGAGACCCAGTACTTC
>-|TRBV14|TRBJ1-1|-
CASSQDPREEDRNTEAFF
TGTGCCAGCAGCCAAGATCCCAGGGAAGAGGACCGGAACACTGAAGCTTTCTTT
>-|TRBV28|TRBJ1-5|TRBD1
CASSLTVTGGAYSNQPQHF
TGTGCCAGCAGTTTAACGGTGACAGGGGGAGCTTATAGCAATCAGCCCCAGCATTTT
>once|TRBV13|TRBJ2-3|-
CASSLTGTLTDTQYF
TGTGCCAGCAGCTTAACCGGGACACTTACAGATACGCAGTATTTT
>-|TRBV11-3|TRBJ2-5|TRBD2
CASSPAGEQETQYF
TGTGCCAGCAGCCCCGCGGGGGAACAAGAGACCCAGTACTTC
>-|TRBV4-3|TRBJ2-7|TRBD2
CASSQAATSGSYEQYF
TGCGCCAGCAGCCAAGCAGCGACTAGCGGGTCCTACGAGCAGTACTTC
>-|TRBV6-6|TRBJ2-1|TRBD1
CASSYPGQGKGEQFF
TGTGCCAGCAGTTACCCCGGACAGGGGAAAGGTGAGCAGTTCTTC
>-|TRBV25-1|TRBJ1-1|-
CASTPRGGARNTEAFF
TGTGCCAGCACGCCGAGAGGGGGGGCGCGGAACACTGAAGCTTTCTTT
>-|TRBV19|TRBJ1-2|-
CASSPRLRQGNGYTF
TGTGCCAGTAGTCCCCGTCTGAGGCAGGGGAATGGCTACACCTTC
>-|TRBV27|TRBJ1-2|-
CASSSSHRANRSGYTF
TGTGCCAGCAGTTCTTCTCACAGGGCCAATAGGTCTGGCTACACCTTC
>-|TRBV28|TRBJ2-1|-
CASSSPPEGARSVNEQFF
TGTGCCAGCAGTTCCCCACCGGAGGGGGCGCGGAGTGTTAATGAGCAGTTCTTC
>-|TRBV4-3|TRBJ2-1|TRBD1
CASSQLQGAQGSNEQFF
TGCGCCAGCAGCCAGCTCCAGGGGGCGCAGGGTAGCAATGAGCAGTTCTTC
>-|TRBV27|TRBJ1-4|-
CASSLGQTNEKLFF
TGTGCCAGCAGTCTCGGACAGACTAATGAAAAACTGTTTTTT
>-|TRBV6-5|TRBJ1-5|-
CASSKLNQPQHF
TGTGCCAGTTCAAAGCTTAATCAGCCCCAGCATTTT
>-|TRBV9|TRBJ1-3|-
CASSVNLEGNTIYF
TGTGCCAGCAGCGTAAACCTTGAGGGAAACACCATATATTTT
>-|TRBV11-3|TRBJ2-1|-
CASSSPEGAGEQFF
TGTGCCAGCAGCTCGCCGGAGGGGGCCGGTGAGCAGTTCTTC
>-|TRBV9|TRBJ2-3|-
CASSPEAQTHTQYF
TGTGCCAGCAGCCCGGAAGCCCAGACACATACGCAGTATTTT
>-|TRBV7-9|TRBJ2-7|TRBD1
CASSPSPGQGFMGYEQYF
TGTGCCAGCAGCCCGAGTCCGGGACAGGGGTTCATGGGTTACGAGCAGTACTTC
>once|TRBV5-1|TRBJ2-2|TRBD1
CASGQDRATGELFF
TGCGCCAGCGGACAGGACAGGGCCACCGGGGAGCTGTTTTTT
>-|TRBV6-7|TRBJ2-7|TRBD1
CASSYRQGCSHEQYF
TGTGCCAGCAGTTACAGACAGGGGTGTTCACACGAGCAGTACTTC
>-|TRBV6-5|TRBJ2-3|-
CASSYGWGENTDTQYF
TGTGCCAGCAGTTACGGGTGGGGGGAGAACACAGATACGCAGTATTTT
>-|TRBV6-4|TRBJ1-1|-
CASSRRRGGRTEAFF
TGTGCCAGCAGCCGTCGGCGGGGGGGGCGGACTGAAGCTTTCTTT
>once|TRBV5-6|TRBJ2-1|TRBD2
CASSLEWASGSHPYNEQFF
TGTGCCAGCAGCTTGGAGTGGGCTAGCGGGAGTCATCCCTACAATGAGCAGTTCTTC
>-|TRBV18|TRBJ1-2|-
CASSPMRTATGGGYTF
TGTGCCAGCTCACCAATGAGGACAGCCACGGGTGGGGGCTACACCTTC
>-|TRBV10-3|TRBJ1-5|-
CAISESRQPQHF
TGTGCCATCAGTGAGTCGCGTCAGCCCCAGCATTTT
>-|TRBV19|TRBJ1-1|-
CASSMDSAADPEAFF
TGTGCCAGTAGTATGGACTCGGCGGCTGACCCTGAAGCTTTCTTT
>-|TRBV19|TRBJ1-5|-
CASSIDREVSNQPQHF
TGTGCCAGTAGTATAGATCGGGAGGTCAGCAATCAGCCCCAGCATTTT
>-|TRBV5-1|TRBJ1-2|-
CASSRAGTPYGYTF
TGCGCCAGCAGTCGGGCCGGGACACCCTATGGCTACACCTTC
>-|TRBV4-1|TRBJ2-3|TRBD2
CASSQAGLADRDTQYF
TGCGCCAGCAGCCAGGCGGGACTAGCGGATAGAGATACGCAGTATTTT
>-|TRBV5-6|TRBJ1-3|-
CASSLAGGDRVNTIYF
TGTGCCAGCAGCTTGGCAGGAGGGGACCGTGTCAACACCATATATTTT
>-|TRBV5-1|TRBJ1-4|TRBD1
CASSFRDRGEKLFF
TGCGCCAGCAGCTTCCGGGACAGGGGAGAAAAACTGTTTTTT
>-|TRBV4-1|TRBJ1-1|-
CASSQERDWLVAFF
TGCGCCAGCAGCCAAGAAAGAGACTGGCTGGTAGCTTTCTTT
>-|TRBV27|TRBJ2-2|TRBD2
CASSFAGVGELFF
TGTGCCAGCAGTTTTGCGGGGGTCGGGGAGCTGTTTTTT
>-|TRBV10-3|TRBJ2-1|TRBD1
CAISPGTGWDEQFF
TGTGCCATCAGTCCCGGGACAGGGTGGGATGAGCAGTTCTTC
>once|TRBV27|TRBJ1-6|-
CASNMGGVGSPLHF
TGTGCCAGCAATATGGGGGGAGTGGGTTCACCCCTCCACTTT
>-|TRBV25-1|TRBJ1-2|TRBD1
CATELDRGGGGYTF
TGTGCCACTGAATTGGACAGGGGCGGGGGTGGCTACACCTTC
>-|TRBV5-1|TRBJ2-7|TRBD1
CASSLHPDRAIRYEQYF
TGCGCCAGCAGCTTGCACCCGGACAGGGCGATCCGATACGAGCAGTACTTC
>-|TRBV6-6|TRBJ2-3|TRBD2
CASSYSMGEGLDTQYF
TGTGCCAGCAGTTACTCGATGGGGGAGGGCCTAGATACGCAGTATTTT
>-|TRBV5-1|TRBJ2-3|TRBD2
CASSLTGGLDTQYF
TGCGCCAGCAGCCTTACGGGGGGATTAGATACGCAGTATTTT
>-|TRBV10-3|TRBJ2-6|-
CAISVRAGANVLTF
TGTGCCATCAGTGTCAGGGCCGGGGCCAACGTCCTGACTTTC